The 14 T cell receptor beta chains reported below all come from one sample, sequenced in a study of blood T cell repertoires in COVID-19. Repertoires were generated with immunoSEQ multiplex PCR, while TCRdb's copy carries only in-frame clones and drops some. The sample carries about 72,000 clones, roughly nine tenths recorded once. Sequencing input: peripheral blood. The receptors shown here come from a human donor in a cohort sampled during active COVID-19.

CDR3 protein: CASSRDSTGEQYF. The DNA of the CDR3 is TGTGCCAGCAGTCGAGACTCAACGGGGGAGCAGTACTTC. J is TRBJ2-7 and V is TRBV6-5; D possibly corresponds to TRBD2 (5 bases). V dropped 5 bases and J dropped 7 bases, with 15 bases sitting between them. Germline assignment: CDR1 MNHEY and CDR2 SVGAGI. The CDR3 runs to 13 residues.

The V gene is TRBV5-1, the J gene TRBJ2-7; no clear D. The ends were cut back, 0 bases at V and 2 bases at J, with 6 bases in the middle. The germline V gene has CDR1 SGHRS and CDR2 YFSETQ. This CDR3 contains 13 residues. CDR3 sequence: CASSLERAYEQYF. The CDR3, as DNA: TGCGCCAGCAGCTTGGAAAGAGCCTACGAGCAGTACTTC.

DNA for the CDR3: TGTGCCAGCAACGACCGGGACTCAGGCACAGATACGCAGTATTTT. Residues: CASNDRDSGTDTQYF. The chain combines TRBV9 with TRBJ2-3; tentative D call: TRBD2 (6 bases). The CDR3 sequence is 15 residues long. CDR1 and CDR2 from the germline V gene are SGDLS and YYNGEE. V gave up 6 bases and J gave up 1 base, with 15 bases separating them.

The CDR3 is CASSPQGSGNTIYF. CDR3 DNA sequence: TGTGCCAGCAGCCCCCAGGGCTCTGGAAACACCATATATTTT. The rearrangement links TRBV5-4 to TRBJ1-3; possible D gene TRBD1, 5 bases. Trimming cost V 4 bases and J 0 bases, with 8 bases left between them. Germline V gene data show CDR1 as SGHNT and CDR2 as YYREEE (reference sequence). The CDR3 extends over 14 amino acids.

This clone was found once. The chain employs TRBV18 and TRBJ2-4; D is possibly TRBD2 (6 bases). CDR1 and CDR2 from the germline V gene are KGHSH and LQKENI. Trimming pared 6 bases from V and 0 bases from J, leaving 21 bases between. This CDR3 region has 18 residues. The CDR3 protein is CASSPGNRGVLAKNIQYF. CDR3 sequence (DNA): TGTGCCAGCTCTCCGGGAAATCGCGGGGTCTTAGCCAAAAACATTCAGTACTTC.

This chain joins TRBV29-1 and TRBJ2-1, with TRBD2 identical over 7 bases. Germline V gene data show CDR1 as SQVTM and CDR2 as ANQGSEA. The V and J ends lost 4 bases and 9 bases, in that order; junction bases with no gene match: 9. This CDR3 has 13 amino acids. CDR3 sequence: CSVVGGSRSEQFF. In DNA, the CDR3 is TGCAGCGTTGTCGGCGGGAGCAGGAGTGAGCAGTTCTTC.

The rearrangement links TRBV5-1 to TRBJ1-4, with 7 bases that match TRBD1. Germline values: CDR1 SGHRS, CDR2 YFSETQ. V trimming: 0 bases; J trimming: 7 bases; junction bases outside the gene matches: 6. The CDR3 totals 15 residues. CDR3 in DNA: TGCGCCAGCAGCTTGGAGGGGGCAGGCGGTGAAAAACTGTTTTTT. Protein sequence: CASSLEGAGGEKLFF.

The V gene is TRBV19, the J gene TRBJ1-5, with a possible D match to TRBD1 (6 bases). The germline gives CDR1 LNHDA, CDR2 SQIVND (reference sequence). The CDR3 is 15 residues long. Trimming stripped 7 bases from V and 0 bases from J, with 13 bases between. CDR3 nucleotides: TGTGCCAGTACTTACGACAGGCATAGCAATCAGCCCCAGCATTTT. Its translation is CASTYDRHSNQPQHF.

The chain uses TRBV3-1 (or the pseudogene TRBV3-2) and TRBJ2-1; possible D gene TRBD2, 5 bases. The CDR3 is 16 amino acids. CDR1 is LGHDT and CDR2 is YNNKEL in the germline V gene (reference sequence). V was shortened by 1 base and J by 3 bases, with 13 bases between the two germline ends. CDR3 protein: CASSQAQQTSYNEQFF. The CDR3 nucleotides are TGTGCCAGCAGCCAAGCCCAACAAACTAGCTACAATGAGCAGTTCTTC.

This chain links TRBV18 with TRBJ1-1; TRBD1 matches at 7 bases. This CDR3 spans 14 amino acids. J was trimmed by 1 base and V by 6 bases; bases with no gene match: 5. Germline V gene lookup returns CDR1 KGHSH and CDR2 LQKENI. The CDR3 nucleotides are TGTGCCAGCTCGCGGCGGACAGGGAACACTGAAGCTTTCTTT. Amino acids: CASSRRTGNTEAFF.

This clone was seen just once. V usage is TRBV5-1 and J usage is TRBJ2-2; TRBD2 matches 7 bases. The CDR3 totals 17 residues. Germline V gene data show CDR1 as SGHRS and CDR2 as YFSETQ. V gave up 4 bases and J gave up 2 bases; unmatched junction bases: 11. CDR3 sequence: CASSPFAGDLNTGELFF. CDR3 sequence (DNA): TGCGCCAGCAGCCCCTTTGCGGGGGACCTTAACACCGGGGAGCTGTTTTTT.

The chain combines TRBV6-6 with TRBJ2-3; weak D call: TRBD2 (5 bases). V lost 2 bases and J 6 bases, leaving 9 bases between the germline ends. This CDR3 has 13 amino acids. Germline loops: CDR1 MNHNY, CDR2 SVGAGI (reference sequence). This CDR3 reads CASSYGGPDTQYF. The CDR3 coding sequence is TGTGCCAGCAGTTACGGCGGGCCGGATACGCAGTATTTT.

The chain couples TRBV10-3 to TRBJ2-7; 10 bases align to TRBD1. J gave up 6 bases and V 6 bases, and 5 bases lay outside the gene matches. The CDR3 sequence is 13 residues long. CDR1 ENHRY and CDR2 SYGVKD come from the germline V gene. CDR3 protein: CAIRLGQGVEQYF. Written as DNA, the CDR3 is TGTGCCATCAGACTCGGACAGGGGGTCGAGCAGTACTTC.

The chain combines TRBV24-1 with TRBJ2-5, with 8 bases identical to TRBD2. CDR3 size: 13 residues. The V and J ends lost 5 bases and 4 bases, in that order; junction bases with no gene match: 2. Germline values: CDR1 KGHDR, CDR2 SFDVKD. The CDR3 coding sequence is TGTGCCACCAGTGCAACTAGCGGAGAGACCCAGTACTTC. Protein sequence: CATSATSGETQYF.